Following are 18 T cell receptor beta chains from one sample sequenced in a study of cytomegalovirus exposure and HLA in healthy donors. Use of 60 Vbeta and 13 Jbeta primers characterized the PCR. Some clones are missing from TCRdb's copy, which holds only in-frame ones; the method was immunoSEQ multiplex PCR. The sample lists 150,000 to 200,000 clones, over 60% seen once, with 1.5% to 2% in the top ten. The sequencing sample was made of PBMCs. These receptors were obtained from a woman aged 25 to 39 in good health and CMV-seronegative.

The CDR3 loop is CATSRPQQGSNQPQHF. The DNA for the CDR3 is TGTGCCACCAGCAGACCCCAACAGGGTAGCAATCAGCCCCAGCATTTT. The genes are TRBV15 and TRBJ1-5, with TRBD1 as a possible D gene (6 bases). Germline CDR1 and CDR2: LNHNV and YYDKDF (reference sequence). The CDR3 loop spans 16 amino acids. The V end lost 2 bases, the J end lost 0 bases, and 11 bases lay between the germline ends. The full variable domain, completed using reference TRBV15 and TRBJ1-5, is DAMVIQNPRYQVTQFGKPVTLSCSQTLNHNVMYWYQQKSSQAPKLLFHYYDKDFNNEADTPDNFQSRRPNTSFCFLDIRSPGLGDTAMYLCATSRPQQGSNQPQHFGDGTRLSIL.

V is TRBV29-1 and J is TRBJ2-2; 10 bases line up with TRBD1. V shed 6 bases, J shed 6 bases, and the junction held 7 bases outside the gene matches. Germline V lookup: CDR1 SQVTM, CDR2 ANQGSEA. The CDR3 totals 14 residues. In DNA, the CDR3 is TGCAGCGTATCCGGGACAGGGGTTTCCGGGGAGCTGTTTTTT. Translated: CSVSGTGVSGELFF.

A few counts support this clone. The chain joins TRBV6-6 to TRBJ1-5; 7 bases fit TRBD1. This CDR3 region has 13 residues. Trimming at V came to 6 bases and at J to 7 bases, leaving 6 bases not matched to a gene. Germline loops: CDR1 MNHNY, CDR2 SVGAGI (reference sequence). In DNA, the CDR3 is TGTGCCAGCAGCGTCGAACAGGGGCAGCCCCAGCATTTT. It specifies CASSVEQGQPQHF.

The gene calls are TRBV28 and TRBJ1-1, with D perhaps matching TRBD1 (5 bases). The CDR3 sequence is 12 residues long. The germline V and J ends were trimmed by 5 bases and 10 bases, with 14 bases remaining between them. From germline, CDR1 is MDHEN and CDR2 SYDVKM. The CDR3 nucleotides read TGTGCCAGCAGTGTTATCAGGGAAGCAGCTTTCTTT. Translating gives CASSVIREAAFF. The whole variable domain, filled in from reference TRBV28 and TRBJ1-1, reads DVKVTQSSRYLVKRTGEKVFLECVQDMDHENMFWYRQDPGLGLRLIYFSYDVKMKEKGDIPEGYSVSREKKERFSLILESASTNQTSMYLCASSVIREAAFFGQGTRLTVV.

The chain carries TRBV2 and TRBJ2-2; the D gene is possibly TRBD2 (6 bases). CDR1 and CDR2 (germline): SNHLY, FYNNEI. This CDR3 is 18 amino acids long. V was trimmed by 0 bases and J by 7 bases, leaving 21 bases between them. Here the CDR3 DNA reads TGTGCCAGCAGTGAAGCGCTTCGAGGGTGGAGGGCCGGCGGGGAGCTGTTTTTT. Protein product: CASSEALRGWRAGGELFF.

This chain uses TRBV2 with TRBJ2-1, with D possibly matching TRBD1 (6 bases). CDR3 size: 16 residues. V lost 8 bases to trimming and J lost 2 bases, with 19 bases between them. Germline-derived CDR1 and CDR2 are SNHLY and FYNNEI. CDR3 in amino acids: CASCLRGTPTYNEQFF. The CDR3 DNA is TGTGCCAGCTGTTTGAGGGGGACACCTACCTACAATGAGCAGTTCTTC.

The CDR3 DNA reads as TGTGCCTGGAGACCCAGGGGGCGCGATGGCTACACCTTC. Protein product: CAWRPRGRDGYTF. V is TRBV30 and J is TRBJ1-2, with 8 bases identical to TRBD1. CDR1 is GTSNPN and CDR2 is SVGIG in the germline V gene (reference sequence). J gave up 6 bases and V 3 bases, and 6 bases lay outside the gene matches. There are 13 residues in the CDR3.

The chain is built from TRBV30 and TRBJ1-3, with D perhaps matching TRBD1 (5 bases). The CDR3 has 16 residues. The germline V gene has CDR1 GTSNPN and CDR2 SVGIG (reference sequence). The V end lost 0 bases, the J end lost 0 bases, and 12 bases lay between the germline ends. CDR3 DNA sequence: TGTGCCTGGAGTGTAGGGGCAGTGAGCTCTGGAAACACCATATATTTT. It is translated as CAWSVGAVSSGNTIYF.

This chain links TRBV5-4 with TRBJ2-1, with 7 positions matching TRBD2. Germline CDR1 is SGHNT and CDR2 is YYREEE (reference sequence). Trimming cost V 4 bases and J 7 bases; bases outside gene matches: 5. The CDR3 has 13 amino acids. The CDR3, as DNA: TGTGCCAGCAGCGTTCCCGGGGGGAATGAGCAGTTCTTC. Translated, it gives CASSVPGGNEQFF.

In its sample, this clone was seen a few times. This rearrangement joins TRBV6-5 to TRBJ1-1; 8 bases map to TRBD1. Trimming cost V 2 bases and J 11 bases; bases outside gene matches: 4. Germline values: CDR1 MNHEY, CDR2 SVGAGI. CDR3 length: 12 residues. CDR3 protein: CASSYATGVAFF. The CDR3 DNA follows: TGTGCCAGCAGTTACGCGACAGGGGTGGCTTTCTTT.

As for this clone: Other nucleotide sequences in the sample specify the same CDR3. The genes are TRBV9 and TRBJ2-7; no clear D. V gave up 0 bases and J gave up 0 bases, with 4 bases separating them. Germline values: CDR1 SGDLS, CDR2 YYNGEE. The CDR3 runs 13 residues. CDR3 in amino acids: CASSVDSSYEQYF. CDR3 nucleotide sequence: TGTGCCAGCAGCGTAGACAGCTCCTACGAGCAGTACTTC.

The V call is TRBV11-2, the J call TRBJ1-4; the match to TRBD1 covers 7 bases. Trimming removed 5 bases from V and 0 bases from J; junction bases left unmatched: 6. This CDR3 is 16 amino acids long. Germline CDR1 and CDR2: SGHAT and FQNNGV. In nucleotides, the CDR3 is TGTGCCAGCAGCAAAGGACAGGTGGCAACTAATGAAAAACTGTTTTTT. It translates to CASSKGQVATNEKLFF.

The chain is built from TRBV4-3 and TRBJ2-1, with a tentative D call TRBD2 (7 bases). Between the trimmed V and J ends, which lost 4 bases and 6 bases, there was a span of 25 bases. The CDR3 is made up of 18 amino acids. CDR1 LGHNA and CDR2 YSLEER come from the germline V gene. The CDR3 loop reads CASSRGGGARGMSNEQFF. Written as DNA, the CDR3 is TGCGCCAGCAGCCGCGGGGGAGGGGCTAGGGGGATGAGCAATGAGCAGTTCTTC.

The rearrangement links TRBV6-5 to TRBJ1-1; D may be TRBD1 (6 bases). V was shortened by 2 bases and J by 6 bases, with 13 bases between the two germline ends. Germline values: CDR1 MNHEY, CDR2 SVGAGI. The CDR3 sequence is 14 residues long. CDR3 in amino acids: CASSYPQGISEAFF. Here the CDR3 DNA reads TGTGCCAGCAGTTACCCACAGGGTATATCTGAAGCTTTCTTT.

This clone was seen more than once but under ten times. The rearrangement links TRBV4-2 to TRBJ2-7, with 10 nucleotides matching TRBD2. This CDR3 spans 19 amino acids. The V and J ends lost 4 bases and 0 bases, in that order; junction bases with no gene match: 15. Germline CDR1 and CDR2: LGHNA and YNFKEQ. CDR3 residues: CASSPLDTASGGPSYEQYF. CDR3 bases: TGTGCCAGCAGCCCCCTAGACACGGCTAGCGGGGGACCCTCCTACGAGCAGTACTTC.

The genes are TRBV28 and TRBJ2-2; tentative D call: TRBD2 (6 bases). Deletions cut 6 bases from V and 5 bases from J, with 16 bases between. Germline-derived CDR1 and CDR2 are MDHEN and SYDVKM. The length of the CDR3 is 15 residues. The CDR3 here is CASRGGSAITGELFF. Here the CDR3 DNA reads TGTGCCAGCAGGGGGGGTAGCGCTATAACCGGGGAGCTGTTTTTT.

The chain has TRBV18 and TRBJ2-3, with no clear D. V was trimmed by 1 base and J by 5 bases, leaving 4 bases between them. Germline V gene lookup returns CDR1 KGHSH and CDR2 LQKENI. The CDR3 extends over 12 amino acids. The CDR3 reads CASSPLGDTQYF. The CDR3 DNA is TGTGCCAGCTCACCACTCGGAGATACGCAGTATTTT.

V gene TRBV7-9 combines with J gene TRBJ1-5, with 8 positions matching TRBD1. The J segment lost 3 bases and the V segment lost 5 bases, leaving 6 bases of the junction unmatched. The CDR3 loop spans 15 amino acids. Germline CDR1 is SEHNR and CDR2 is FQNEAQ (reference sequence). The CDR3 region has the DNA TGTGCCAGCAGCCTCGGGACAGGCGACAATCAGCCCCAGCATTTT. This sequence encodes CASSLGTGDNQPQHF.